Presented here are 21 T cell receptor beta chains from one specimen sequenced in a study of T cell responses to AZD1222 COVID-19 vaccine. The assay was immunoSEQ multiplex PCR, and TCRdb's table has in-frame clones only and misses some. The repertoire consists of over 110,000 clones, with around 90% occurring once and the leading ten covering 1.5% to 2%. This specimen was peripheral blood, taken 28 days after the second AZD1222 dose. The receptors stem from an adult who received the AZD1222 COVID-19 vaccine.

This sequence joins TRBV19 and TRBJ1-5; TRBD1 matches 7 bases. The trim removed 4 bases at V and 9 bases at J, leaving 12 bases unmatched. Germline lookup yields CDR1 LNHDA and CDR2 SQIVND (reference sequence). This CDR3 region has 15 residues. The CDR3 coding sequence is TGTGCCAGTAGTACCCAACAGGGGAGTGGTCGGCCCCAGCATTTT. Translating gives CASSTQQGSGRPQHF. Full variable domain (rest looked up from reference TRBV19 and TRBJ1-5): DGGITQSPKYLFRKEGQNVTLSCEQNLNHDAMYWYRQDPGQGLRLIYYSQIVNDFQKGDIAEGYSVSREKKESFPLTVTSAQKNPTAFYLCASSTQQGSGRPQHFGDGTRLSIL.

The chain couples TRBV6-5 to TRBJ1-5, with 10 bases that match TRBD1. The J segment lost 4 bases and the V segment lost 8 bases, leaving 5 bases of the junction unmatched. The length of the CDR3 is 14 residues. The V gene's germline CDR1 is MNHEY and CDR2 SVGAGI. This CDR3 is CASCRTGGNQPQHF. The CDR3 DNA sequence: TGTGCCAGCTGCCGGACAGGGGGGAATCAGCCCCAGCATTTT.

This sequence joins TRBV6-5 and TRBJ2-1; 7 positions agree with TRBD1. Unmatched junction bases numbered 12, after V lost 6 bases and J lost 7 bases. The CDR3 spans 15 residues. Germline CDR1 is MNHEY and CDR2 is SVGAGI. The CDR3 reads CASRKGASFPNEQFF. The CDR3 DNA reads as TGTGCCAGCAGAAAGGGGGCATCTTTTCCTAATGAGCAGTTCTTC.

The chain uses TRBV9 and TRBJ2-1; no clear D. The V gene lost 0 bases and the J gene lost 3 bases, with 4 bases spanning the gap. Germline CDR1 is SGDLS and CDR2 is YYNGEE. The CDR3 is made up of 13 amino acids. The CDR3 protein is CASSVEDYNEQFF. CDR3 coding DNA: TGTGCCAGCAGCGTAGAAGACTACAATGAGCAGTTCTTC. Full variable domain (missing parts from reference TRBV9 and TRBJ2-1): DSGVTQTPKHLITATGQRVTLRCSPRSGDLSVYWYQQSLDQGLQFLIQYYNGEERAKGNILERFSAQQFPDLHSELNLSSLELGDSALYFCASSVEDYNEQFFGPGTRLTVL.

The CDR3 here is CASSLYKAGDEQFF. The CDR3 DNA reads TGTGCCAGCAGCTTGTATAAAGCCGGCGATGAGCAGTTCTTC. This sequence joins TRBV7-9 and TRBJ2-1; D is ambiguous. Germline loops: CDR1 SEHNR, CDR2 FQNEAQ (reference sequence). There are 14 residues in the CDR3. The ends were cut back, 3 bases at V and 8 bases at J, with 14 bases in the middle.

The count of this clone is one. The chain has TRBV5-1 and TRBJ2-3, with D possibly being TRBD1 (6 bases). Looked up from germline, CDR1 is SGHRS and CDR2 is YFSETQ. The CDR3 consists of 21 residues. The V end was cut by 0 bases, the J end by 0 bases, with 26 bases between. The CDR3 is CASSLVSAGASPHRSTDTQYF. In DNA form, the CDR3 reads TGCGCCAGCAGCTTGGTTTCGGCAGGGGCATCCCCACACCGAAGCACAGATACGCAGTATTTT.

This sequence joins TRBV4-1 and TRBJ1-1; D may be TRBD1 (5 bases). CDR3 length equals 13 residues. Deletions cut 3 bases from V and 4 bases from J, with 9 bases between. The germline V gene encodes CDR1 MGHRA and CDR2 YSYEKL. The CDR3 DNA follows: TGCGCCAGCAGCCAGGGGGGTGTCACTGAAGCTTTCTTT. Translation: CASSQGGVTEAFF.

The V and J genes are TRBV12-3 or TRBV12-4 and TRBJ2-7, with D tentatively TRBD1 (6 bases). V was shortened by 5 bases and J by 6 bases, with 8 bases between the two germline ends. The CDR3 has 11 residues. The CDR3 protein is CASSTGFEQYF. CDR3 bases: TGTGCCAGCAGTACAGGGTTCGAGCAGTACTTC.

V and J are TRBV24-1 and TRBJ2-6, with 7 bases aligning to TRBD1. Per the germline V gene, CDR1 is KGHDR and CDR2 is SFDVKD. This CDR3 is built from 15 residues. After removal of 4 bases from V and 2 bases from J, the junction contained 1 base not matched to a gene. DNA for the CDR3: TGTGCCACCAGTGACACAGGGGCTGGGGCCAACGTCCTGACTTTC. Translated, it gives CATSDTGAGANVLTF.

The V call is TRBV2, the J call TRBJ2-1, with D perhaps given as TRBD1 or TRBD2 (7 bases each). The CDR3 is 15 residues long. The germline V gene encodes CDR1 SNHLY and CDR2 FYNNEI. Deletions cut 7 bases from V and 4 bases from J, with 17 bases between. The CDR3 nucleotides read TGTGCCAGCAAAGCACGGCAGGGGGGGTACAATGAGCAGTTCTTC. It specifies CASKARQGGYNEQFF.

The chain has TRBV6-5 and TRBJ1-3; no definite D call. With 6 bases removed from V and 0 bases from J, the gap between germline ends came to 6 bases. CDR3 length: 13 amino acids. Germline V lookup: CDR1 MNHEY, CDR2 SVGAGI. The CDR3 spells CASRTFSGNTIYF. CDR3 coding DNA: TGTGCCAGCAGAACCTTCTCTGGAAACACCATATATTTT.

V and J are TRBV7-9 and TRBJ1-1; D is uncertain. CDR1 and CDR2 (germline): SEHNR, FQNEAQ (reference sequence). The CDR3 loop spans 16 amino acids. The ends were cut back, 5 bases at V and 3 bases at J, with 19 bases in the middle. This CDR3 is CASSPLAQGSDTEAFF. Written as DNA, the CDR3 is TGTGCCAGCAGCCCCCTCGCCCAAGGCTCTGACACTGAAGCTTTCTTT.

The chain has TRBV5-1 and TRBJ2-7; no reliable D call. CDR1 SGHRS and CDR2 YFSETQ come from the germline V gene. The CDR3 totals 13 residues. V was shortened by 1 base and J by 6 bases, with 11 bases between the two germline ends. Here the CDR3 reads CASSLIEQSEQYF. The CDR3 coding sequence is TGCGCCAGCAGCTTGATTGAACAGAGCGAGCAGTACTTC.

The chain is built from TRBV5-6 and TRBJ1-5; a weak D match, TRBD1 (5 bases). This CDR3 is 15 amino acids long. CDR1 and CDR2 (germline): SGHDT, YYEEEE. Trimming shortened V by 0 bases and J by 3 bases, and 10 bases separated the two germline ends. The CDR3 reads CASSLGTGINQPQHF. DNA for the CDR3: TGTGCCAGCAGCTTGGGAACAGGAATCAATCAGCCCCAGCATTTT.

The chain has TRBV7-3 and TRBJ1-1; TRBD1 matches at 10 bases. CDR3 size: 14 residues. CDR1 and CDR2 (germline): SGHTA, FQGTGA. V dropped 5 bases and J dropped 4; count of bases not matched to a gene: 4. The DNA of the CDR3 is TGTGCCAGCAGCCGACAGGGGGCGTCCACTGAAGCTTTCTTT. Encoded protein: CASSRQGASTEAFF.

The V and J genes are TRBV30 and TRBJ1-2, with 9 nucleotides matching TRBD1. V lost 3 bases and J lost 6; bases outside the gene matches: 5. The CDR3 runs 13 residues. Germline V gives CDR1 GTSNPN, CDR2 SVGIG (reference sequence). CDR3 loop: CAWRRDRENGYTF. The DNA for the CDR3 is TGTGCCTGGAGGCGGGACAGGGAAAATGGCTACACCTTC.

Here the CDR3 DNA reads TGTGCCAGCAGCCAAGCCAGGGGTTATGGCTACACCTTC. It is translated as CASSQARGYGYTF. This rearrangement joins TRBV14 to TRBJ1-2, with D possibly matching TRBD1 (6 bases). The germline gives CDR1 SGHDN, CDR2 FVKESK. The CDR3 extends over 13 amino acids. V lost 1 base and J lost 5, with 8 bases in between. Supplemented by reference TRBV14 and TRBJ1-2, the full variable domain reads EAGVTQFPSHSVIEKGQTVTLRCDPISGHDNLYWYRRVMGKEIKFLLHFVKESKQDESGMPNNRFLAERTGGTYSTLKVQPAELEDSGVYFCASSQARGYGYTFGSGTRLTVV.

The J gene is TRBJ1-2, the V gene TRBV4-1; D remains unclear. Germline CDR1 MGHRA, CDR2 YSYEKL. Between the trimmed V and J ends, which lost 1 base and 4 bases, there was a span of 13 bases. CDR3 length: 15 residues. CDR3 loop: CASSQGGAQPYGYTF. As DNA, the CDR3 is TGCGCCAGCAGCCAAGGAGGTGCACAGCCCTATGGCTACACCTTC.

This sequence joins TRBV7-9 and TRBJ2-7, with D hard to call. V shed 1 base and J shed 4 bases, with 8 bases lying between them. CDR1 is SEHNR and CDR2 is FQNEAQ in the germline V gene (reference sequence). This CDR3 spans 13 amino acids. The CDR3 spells CASSLDQYYEQYV. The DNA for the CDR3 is TGTGCCAGCAGCTTAGATCAGTATTACGAGCAGTACGTC.

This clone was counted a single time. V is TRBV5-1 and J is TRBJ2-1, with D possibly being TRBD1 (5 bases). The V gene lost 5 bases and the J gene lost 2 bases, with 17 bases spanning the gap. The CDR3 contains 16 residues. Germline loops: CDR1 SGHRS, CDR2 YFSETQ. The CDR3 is CASRRTTQAPYNEQFF. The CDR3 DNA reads TGCGCCAGCAGACGGACAACCCAAGCCCCCTACAATGAGCAGTTCTTC.

The CDR3 reads CASSLYDEQYF. In nucleotides, the CDR3 is TGTGCCAGCAGCTTATATGACGAGCAGTACTTC. The chain employs TRBV7-6 and TRBJ2-7; D is ambiguous. CDR1 is SGHVS, CDR2 FNYEAQ, per germline. CDR3 length: 11 amino acids. The V end was cut by 2 bases, the J end by 5 bases, with 4 bases between.